The 22 T cell receptor beta chains below all came from one sample that was sequenced in a study of radiotherapy plus CTLA-4 blockade in lung cancer. Generated by immunoSEQ multiplex PCR, the TCRdb table keeps only in-frame clones and is missing some. The sample lists tens of thousands of clones; roughly 77% were seen once. The material sequenced was peripheral blood, taken from a patient treated with radiotherapy plus ipilimumab. Receptor source: a human donor with non-small cell lung cancer who had a complete response to radiotherapy plus ipilimumab.

The rearrangement uses TRBV29-1 and TRBJ1-1, with D perhaps TRBD1 (6 bases). Germline CDR1 is SQVTM and CDR2 is ANQGSEA. The CDR3 has 14 residues. Trimming stripped 4 bases from V and 0 bases from J, with 12 bases between. CDR3 DNA sequence: TGCAGCGTTGCTCTTGGACAGCTGAACACTGAAGCTTTCTTT. Translating gives CSVALGQLNTEAFF.

This chain links TRBV11-2 with TRBJ2-3, with 7 bases lining up with TRBD2. Germline-derived CDR1 and CDR2 are SGHAT and FQNNGV. V was clipped by 2 bases and J by 1 base; unmatched bases: 6. CDR3 length: 16 amino acids. The CDR3 coding sequence is TGTGCCAGCAGCTTACGAGGCCTAGCGGGCACAGATACGCAGTATTTT. This translates into CASSLRGLAGTDTQYF. Complete variable domain (other parts from reference TRBV11-2 and TRBJ2-3): EAGVAQSPRYKIIEKRQSVAFWCNPISGHATLYWYQQILGQGPKLLIQFQNNGVVDDSQLPKDRFSAERLKGVDSTLKIQPAKLEDSAVYLCASSLRGLAGTDTQYFGPGTRLTVL.

The chain links TRBV2 to TRBJ2-1; 8 nucleotides match TRBD2. With 8 bases clipped from V and 4 bases from J, the junction kept 7 bases outside the gene matches. This CDR3 comprises 14 residues. The germline V gene encodes CDR1 SNHLY and CDR2 FYNNEI. The CDR3 is CASGAGERYNEQFF. CDR3 sequence (DNA): TGTGCCAGCGGAGCGGGGGAACGATACAATGAGCAGTTCTTC.

Comment on this clone: Within the sample, other DNA sequences also encode this same CDR3. The chain links TRBV7-8 to TRBJ1-2; TRBD1 agrees at 7 bases. The trim removed 5 bases at V and 1 base at J, leaving 4 bases unmatched. Germline lookup yields CDR1 SGHVS and CDR2 FQNEAQ. The CDR3 extends over 14 amino acids. The CDR3 DNA reads TGTGCCAGCAGCCTAGGGGGCCTTAACTATGGCTACACCTTC. Its protein product is CASSLGGLNYGYTF.

The rearrangement uses TRBV2 and TRBJ2-7, with TRBD2 identical over 13 bases. Trimming at V came to 1 base and at J to 7 bases, leaving 10 bases not matched to a gene. Germline V gene lookup returns CDR1 SNHLY and CDR2 FYNNEI. The CDR3 sequence is 17 residues long. The CDR3 reads CASSEVGGTSGTGEQYV. In DNA, the CDR3 is TGTGCCAGCAGTGAAGTGGGAGGGACTAGCGGGACGGGAGAGCAGTACGTC.

The V and J genes are TRBV7-6 and TRBJ2-7, with D maybe TRBD1 (7 bases). Germline CDR1 SGHVS, CDR2 FNYEAQ. Trimming pared 5 bases from V and 3 bases from J, leaving 17 bases between. The CDR3 contains 15 residues. The CDR3 DNA reads as TGTGCCAGCAGCCAGGGCGGGACAGCTAGCTACGAGCAGTACTTC. Its protein is CASSQGGTASYEQYF.

The CDR3 here is CASSSDRGIHGYTF. The CDR3 nucleotides are TGTGCCAGTAGCTCCGACAGGGGGATTCATGGCTACACCTTC. The chain employs TRBV19 and TRBJ1-2, with TRBD1 matching 9 bases. There are 14 residues in the CDR3. Germline V gives CDR1 LNHDA, CDR2 SQIVND (reference sequence). Trimming cost V 6 bases and J 6 bases; bases outside gene matches: 8.

This clone was counted once. This chain links TRBV7-9 with TRBJ1-2; D is perhaps TRBD1 (6 bases). This CDR3 has 14 amino acids. V was clipped by 5 bases and J by 3 bases, with 13 bases between them. Germline CDR1 is SEHNR and CDR2 is FQNEAQ (reference sequence). The CDR3 sequence: CASSVRDTYYGYTF. For the CDR3, the DNA is TGTGCCAGCAGCGTCCGGGACACGTACTATGGCTACACCTTC.

The chain couples TRBV5-1 to TRBJ1-2, with D unclear. Germline V gene lookup returns CDR1 SGHRS and CDR2 YFSETQ. V lost 0 bases, J lost 1 base, and 10 bases lay in between. The CDR3 has 15 residues. CDR3 sequence (DNA): TGCGCCAGCAGCTTGGAACGGGGAAATAACTATGGCTACACCTTC. Translated: CASSLERGNNYGYTF.

V and J are TRBV27 and TRBJ2-6, with a weak D call TRBD2 (6 bases). Per the germline V gene, CDR1 is MNHEY and CDR2 is SMNVEV (reference sequence). CDR3 size: 18 residues. V was cut by 8 bases and J by 0 bases, with 20 bases left in between. Here the CDR3 DNA reads TGTGCCAGCGGGGCGGGGACCCCAACCTTCTCTGGGGCCAACGTCCTGACTTTC. Its protein is CASGAGTPTFSGANVLTF.

The V call is TRBV2, the J call TRBJ2-3; 8 bases are shared with TRBD1. Losses at the gene ends were 7 bases for V and 1 base for J; bases not matched to a gene: 7. Germline V gives CDR1 SNHLY, CDR2 FYNNEI. This CDR3 has 15 amino acids. This chain's CDR3 is CASMPPGQGTDTQYF. CDR3 coding DNA: TGTGCCAGCATGCCCCCGGGACAGGGCACAGATACGCAGTATTTT. Complete variable domain (other parts from reference TRBV2 and TRBJ2-3): EPEVTQTPSHQVTQMGQEVILRCVPISNHLYFYWYRQILGQKVEFLVSFYNNEISEKSEIFDDQFSVERPDGSNFTLKIRSTKLEDSAMYFCASMPPGQGTDTQYFGPGTRLTVL.

The gene calls are TRBV5-1 and TRBJ2-3; 7 bases align to TRBD2. The junction had 5 bases not matched to a gene; V was cut back by 4 bases and J by 3 bases. This CDR3 is built from 14 residues. Per the germline V gene, CDR1 is SGHRS and CDR2 is YFSETQ. The CDR3 region is CASSPGGGTDTQYF. The DNA of the CDR3 is TGCGCCAGCAGCCCGGGGGGAGGGACAGATACGCAGTATTTT. The variable domain in full, with the rest retrieved from reference TRBV5-1 and TRBJ2-3, is KAGVTQTPRYLIKTRGQQVTLSCSPISGHRSVSWYQQTPGQGLQFLFEYFSETQRNKGNFPGRFSGRQFSNSRSEMNVSTLELGDSALYLCASSPGGGTDTQYFGPGTRLTVL.

This clone was found once. The CDR3 is CASSPGTRHTDTQYF. The CDR3 DNA sequence: TGTGCCAGTAGTCCTGGGACTAGACACACAGATACGCAGTATTTT. The V gene is TRBV19, the J gene TRBJ2-3; 8 bases agree with TRBD2. The CDR3 consists of 15 residues. The germline gives CDR1 LNHDA, CDR2 SQIVND (reference sequence). V lost 5 bases and J lost 2; bases outside the gene matches: 6.

V gene TRBV6-6 combines with J gene TRBJ2-3, with 7 bases identical to TRBD1. CDR3 length equals 16 residues. Germline V lookup: CDR1 MNHNY, CDR2 SVGAGI (reference sequence). Losses at the gene ends were 6 bases for V and 1 base for J; bases not matched to a gene: 10. For the CDR3, the DNA is TGTGCCAGCAGACGAAGAGGGGGCGTTGGCACAGATACGCAGTATTTT. Translated: CASRRRGGVGTDTQYF.

The chain recombines TRBV10-3 with TRBJ1-1; possible D gene TRBD1, 6 bases. The length of the CDR3 is 14 residues. CDR1 is ENHRY, CDR2 SYGVKD, per germline. Between the trimmed V and J ends, which lost 2 bases and 3 bases, there was a span of 10 bases. In DNA, the CDR3 is TGTGCCATCAGTGAGAGCAGGGGTGACACTGAAGCTTTCTTT. Translated: CAISESRGDTEAFF.

This clone was observed a single time. The chain joins TRBV6-6 to TRBJ1-5; possibly TRBD1 for D (5 bases). CDR1 is MNHNY and CDR2 is SVGAGI in the germline V gene (reference sequence). Trimming took 5 bases from V and 4 from J, leaving 9 bases between them. The CDR3 totals 13 residues. The CDR3 bases are TGTGCCAGCAGTCGGACACAGAATCAGCCCCAGCATTTT. It codes for CASSRTQNQPQHF.

J is TRBJ1-4 and V is TRBV7-9, with 7 nucleotides matching TRBD1. V lost 5 bases to trimming and J lost 4 bases; unmatched junction nucleotides: 7. CDR1 is SEHNR, CDR2 FQNEAQ, per germline (reference sequence). The CDR3 loop spans 15 amino acids. CDR3 sequence reads: CASSTGQDSNEKLFF. The CDR3 DNA follows: TGTGCCAGCAGCACAGGACAGGACAGTAATGAAAAACTGTTTTTT.

Sample share makes this clone medium-sized. This chain uses TRBV25-1 with TRBJ1-1, with 10 bases lining up with TRBD1. There are 15 residues in the CDR3. Per germline, CDR1 MGHDK and CDR2 SYGVNS. The junction had 1 base not matched to a gene; V was cut back by 0 bases and J by 3 bases. This CDR3 is CASSEYGTGDTEAFF. DNA for the CDR3: TGTGCCAGCAGTGAATACGGGACAGGGGACACTGAAGCTTTCTTT.

In this sample, this clone turned up a few times. The chain uses TRBV5-1 and TRBJ2-3, with 12 bases identical to TRBD2. Per germline, CDR1 SGHRS and CDR2 YFSETQ. The CDR3 runs to 15 residues. V lost 5 bases to trimming and J lost 2 bases; unmatched junction nucleotides: 3. The CDR3 nucleotides are TGCGCCAGCAGTGGGACTAGCGGGTTCACAGATACGCAGTATTTT. Translated: CASSGTSGFTDTQYF. Filled out from reference TRBV5-1 and TRBJ2-3, the complete variable domain reads KAGVTQTPRYLIKTRGQQVTLSCSPISGHRSVSWYQQTPGQGLQFLFEYFSETQRNKGNFPGRFSGRQFSNSRSEMNVSTLELGDSALYLCASSGTSGFTDTQYFGPGTRLTVL.

The rearrangement joins TRBV6-8 to TRBJ2-3; D may be TRBD1 (6 bases). Germline CDR1 reads MNHGY; CDR2 reads SAAAGT. V was pared by 10 bases and J by 2 bases, with 25 bases between. The CDR3 sequence is 17 residues long. The CDR3 nucleotides are TGTGCCACCAAAGCTGGAGACAGGCGTTCTTACACAGATACGCAGTATTTT. Translating it yields CATKAGDRRSYTDTQYF.

The chain employs TRBV5-1 and TRBJ2-1; 10 bases are a match to TRBD1. The junction had 11 bases not matched to a gene; V was cut back by 7 bases and J by 7 bases. This CDR3 spans 15 amino acids. CDR1 SGHRS and CDR2 YFSETQ come from the germline V gene. The CDR3 protein is CASQLLGQGSNEQFF. The CDR3, as DNA: TGCGCCAGCCAACTACTGGGACAGGGGTCAAATGAGCAGTTCTTC.

J is TRBJ2-1 and V is TRBV29-1; perhaps TRBD2 as D (5 bases). V was clipped by 4 bases and J by 0 bases, with 10 bases between them. The CDR3 loop spans 14 amino acids. CDR1 and CDR2 from the germline V gene are SQVTM and ANQGSEA. As DNA, the CDR3 is TGCAGCGTTGTTAGGACTCTCTCCTACAATGAGCAGTTCTTC. Translated, it gives CSVVRTLSYNEQFF.